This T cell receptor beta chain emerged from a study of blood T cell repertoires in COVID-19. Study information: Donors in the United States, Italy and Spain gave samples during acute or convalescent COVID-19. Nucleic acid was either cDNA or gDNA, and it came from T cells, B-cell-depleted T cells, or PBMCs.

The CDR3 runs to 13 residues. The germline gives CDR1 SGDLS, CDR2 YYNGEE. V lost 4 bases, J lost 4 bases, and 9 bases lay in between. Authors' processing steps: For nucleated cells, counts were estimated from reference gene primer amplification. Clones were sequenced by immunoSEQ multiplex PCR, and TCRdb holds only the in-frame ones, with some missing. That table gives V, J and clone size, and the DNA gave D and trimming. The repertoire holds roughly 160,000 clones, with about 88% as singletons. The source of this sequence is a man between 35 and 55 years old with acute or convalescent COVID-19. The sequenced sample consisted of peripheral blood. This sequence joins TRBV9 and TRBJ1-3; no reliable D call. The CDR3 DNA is TGTGCCAGCAGCCTAGACGGGGGAAACACCATATATTTT. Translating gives CASSLDGGNTIYF. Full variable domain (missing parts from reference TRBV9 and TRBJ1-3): DSGVTQTPKHLITATGQRVTLRCSPRSGDLSVYWYQQSLDQGLQFLIQYYNGEERAKGNILERFSAQQFPDLHSELNLSSLELGDSALYFCASSLDGGNTIYFGEGSWLTVV.